The 5 T cell receptor beta chains listed next were all sequenced from one sample in a study of CD8+ T cells in alopecia areata listed by TCRdb under 2018. The sample's treatment or condition, from its label and the paper: oral pan-JAK inhibitor, 5-10 mg twice daily. Library prep was done by the immunoSEQ multiplex PCR assay. To provide template for TCR sequencing, every sample had RNA extracted and reverse transcribed into cDNA. TCRdb's version of the immuneACCESS table is confined to in-frame rearrangements and falls short of the full clone set. An unresolved V gene accounts for under half of the shortfall where checked; the remainder is of unknown origin. This sample lists fewer than 200,000 clones; 58% were detected once. The ten largest make up roughly 17% of the sample. This specimen was CD4+ T cells sorted from blood, taken at approximately week 61, from a patient treated with tofacitinib. The origin of the receptors is a human donor with alopecia areata.

There are a few counts of this clone. The CDR3 DNA reads TGCGCCAGCAGTTGGGCAGGGATACAAGAGACCCAGTACTTC. It is translated as CASSWAGIQETQYF. The chain combines TRBV5-1 with TRBJ2-5; weak D call: TRBD1 (5 bases). CDR1 SGHRS and CDR2 YFSETQ come from the germline V gene. V lost 5 bases to trimming and J lost 2 bases, with 13 bases between them. The CDR3 has 14 residues.

V gene TRBV6-1 combines with J gene TRBJ1-2; 7 positions agree with TRBD1. The germline V gene has CDR1 MNHNS and CDR2 SASEGT. The junction had 2 bases not matched to a gene; V was cut back by 2 bases and J by 2 bases. The CDR3 is 14 residues long. CDR3 loop: CASSEWGQNYGYTF. CDR3 nucleotide sequence: TGTGCCAGCAGTGAATGGGGACAGAACTATGGCTACACCTTC.

V gene TRBV12-5 combines with J gene TRBJ2-7; 9 nucleotides agree with TRBD1. This CDR3 is 15 amino acids long. Germline-derived CDR1 and CDR2 are LGHNT and FRNRAP. The junction had 7 bases not matched to a gene; V was cut back by 5 bases and J by 2 bases. The CDR3 sequence is CASGTGGGFPYEQYF. The CDR3 DNA reads as TGTGCTAGTGGTACAGGGGGCGGTTTTCCCTACGAGCAGTACTTC. Looking up the rest from reference TRBV12-5 and TRBJ2-7 gives the full variable domain: DARVTQTPRHKVTEMGQEVTMRCQPILGHNTVFWYRQTMMQGLELLAYFRNRAPLDDSGMPKDRFSAEMPDATLATLKIQPSEPRDSAVYFCASGTGGGFPYEQYFGPGTRLTVT.

The rearrangement links TRBV11-2 to TRBJ2-5; possible D gene TRBD2, 6 bases. The CDR3 is 14 residues long. The ends were cut back, 1 base at V and 6 bases at J, with 12 bases in the middle. Germline V gene data show CDR1 as SGHAT and CDR2 as FQNNGV. DNA of the CDR3: TGTGCCAGCAGCTTAGGCCTGGGCGGGAAGACCCAGTACTTC. This codes for CASSLGLGGKTQYF.

This clone turned up a few times. V is TRBV23-1 and J is TRBJ2-1, with TRBD1 identical over 8 bases. TRBV23-1 is sorted into the ORF group, with uncertain function. V trimming: 3 bases; J trimming: 4 bases; junction bases outside the gene matches: 5. The CDR3 runs 15 residues. The CDR3 sequence: CASSHDRGPYNEQFF. CDR3 coding DNA: TGCGCCAGCAGTCACGACAGGGGCCCGTACAATGAGCAGTTCTTC.